The T cell receptor beta chain described here comes from a study of T cell changes during pregnancy in multiple sclerosis. Profiling relied on immunoSEQ multiplex PCR, and the TCRdb table lists in-frame clones only, not all of them. The sample records roughly 70,000 clones, over 80% being singletons. V shed 0 bases and J shed 4 bases, with 16 bases lying between them. Germline V gives CDR1 LNHNV, CDR2 YYDKDF (reference sequence). This CDR3 region has 17 residues. This clone came up once. This chain joins TRBV15 and TRBJ1-5; D is unresolved. The source was peripheral blood, collected in the third trimester of pregnancy. This sequence originates from a female donor in good health, enrolled as a control in a pregnancy study. CDR3 in amino acids: CATSRDGRVKANQPQHF. CDR3 in DNA: TGTGCCACCAGCAGAGATGGGCGGGTCAAGGCAAATCAGCCCCAGCATTTT.